The text below deals with one T cell receptor (beta chain). J was trimmed by 7 bases and V by 0 bases; bases with no gene match: 6. The CDR3 consists of 15 residues. CDR1 is SGHRS, CDR2 YFSETQ, per germline. Profiling relied on immunoSEQ multiplex PCR, and the TCRdb table lists in-frame clones only, not all of them. The profile shows under 200,000 clones, about 86% of them singletons. The data were taken from a study of blood T cell repertoires in COVID-19. Overall study: Acute and convalescent COVID-19 samples came from the United States, Italy and Spain. T cells, B-cell-depleted T cells, or PBMCs provided the cDNA or gDNA that served as material.

Sequencing was performed on peripheral blood. The origin of this receptor is a woman aged 80 or over in a cohort sampled during active or convalescent COVID-19. V is TRBV5-1 and J is TRBJ2-1, with TRBD1 matching 8 bases. CDR3 region: CASSLGGQVKNEQFF. The CDR3, as DNA: TGCGCCAGCAGCTTGGGGGGACAGGTAAAAAATGAGCAGTTCTTC.